These 26 T cell receptor beta chains share one sample of origin, sequenced in a study of blood T cell repertoires in COVID-19. Sequencing used immunoSEQ multiplex PCR; TCRdb keeps in-frame clones, though not all of them. Of about 210,000 clones in the sample, 80% to 90% are singletons; the top ten hold 0.72%. The sample was peripheral blood. Source of these receptors: a man aged 35-49 years with acute or convalescent COVID-19.

This clone has only one observation. The chain uses TRBV10-3 and TRBJ2-7, with 10 bases that match TRBD2. CDR1 ENHRY and CDR2 SYGVKD come from the germline V gene. The CDR3 runs to 14 residues. The junction had 3 bases not matched to a gene; V was cut back by 6 bases and J by 1 base. CDR3 sequence (DNA): TGTGCCATCAGCAATAGCGGGGGGTCCTACGAGCAGTACTTC. Translation: CAISNSGGSYEQYF.

The J gene is TRBJ2-1, the V gene TRBV10-3; TRBD2 aligns across 10 bases. Trimming at V came to 6 bases and at J to 9 bases, leaving 2 bases not matched to a gene. This CDR3 has 12 residues. CDR1 and CDR2 (germline): ENHRY, SYGVKD. CDR3 in amino acids: CAISLAGAEQFF. The CDR3 bases are TGTGCCATCAGCCTAGCGGGAGCTGAGCAGTTCTTC.

The gene calls are TRBV5-8 and TRBJ1-4; D is undetermined. The CDR3 is 13 amino acids. The germline V and J ends were trimmed by 5 bases and 8 bases, with 13 bases remaining between them. The germline CDR1 and CDR2 sequences are SGHTS and YDEGEE. CDR3 DNA sequence: TGTGCCAGCAGGAAGGTCGGGGAAGAAAAACTGTTTTTT. This gives the protein CASRKVGEEKLFF.

This clone was seen repeatedly, ten times or more. The chain has TRBV11-1 and TRBJ1-1, with 7 bases fitting TRBD1. Germline loops: CDR1 SGHAT, CDR2 FQDESV (reference sequence). The CDR3 spans 16 residues. After removal of 2 bases from V and 1 base from J, the junction contained 7 bases not matched to a gene. The DNA of the CDR3 is TGTGCCAGCAGCTTACTTGCCTGGGACAGGAACACTGAAGCTTTCTTT. Its translation is CASSLLAWDRNTEAFF.

The chain is built from TRBV6-6 and TRBJ2-5; 9 nucleotides match TRBD2. The CDR3 spans 15 residues. Germline trimming cut 6 bases from V and 5 bases from J; bases unmatched to any gene: 10. The germline V gene encodes CDR1 MNHNY and CDR2 SVGAGI (reference sequence). The CDR3 reads CASSSSGKIRETQYF. The CDR3 coding sequence is TGTGCCAGCAGCTCTAGCGGGAAAATTAGGGAGACCCAGTACTTC.

This CDR3 reads CASSLMGSTGYEQYF. As DNA, the CDR3 is TGTGCCAGCAGCTTAATGGGCAGTACCGGATACGAGCAGTACTTC. The chain employs TRBV7-2 and TRBJ2-7; the D is unclear. Trimming took 2 bases from V and 4 from J, leaving 15 bases between them. Germline V lookup: CDR1 SGHTA, CDR2 FQGNSA. The CDR3 covers 15 residues.

V gene TRBV18 combines with J gene TRBJ2-7, with D possibly matching TRBD1 (6 bases). The V gene lost 4 bases and the J gene lost 0 bases, with 19 bases spanning the gap. The CDR3 length is 17 residues. In germline, CDR1 is KGHSH, CDR2 LQKENI. The CDR3 protein is CASSLFPPDRLSYEQYF. CDR3 nucleotides: TGTGCCAGCTCACTTTTCCCCCCGGACAGACTCTCCTACGAGCAGTACTTC.

J is TRBJ1-1 and V is TRBV10-1, with D possibly being TRBD1 (5 bases). Germline CDR1 reads WNHNN; CDR2 reads SYGVQD (reference sequence). V lost 4 bases and J lost 5, with 11 bases in between. CDR3 length equals 13 residues. The CDR3 DNA follows: TGCGCCAGCAGTGCGGCGGGGGTAACTGAAGCTTTCTTT. Translation: CASSAAGVTEAFF.

The chain employs TRBV29-1 and TRBJ2-6; TRBD1 matches at 7 bases. Per germline, CDR1 SQVTM and CDR2 ANQGSEA. Trimming at V came to 4 bases and at J to 2 bases, leaving 8 bases not matched to a gene. The CDR3 is made up of 16 amino acids. The CDR3 here is CSVVGYQGAGANVLTF. CDR3 nucleotide sequence: TGCAGCGTTGTGGGGTACCAGGGGGCTGGGGCCAACGTCCTGACTTTC.

This sequence joins TRBV29-1 and TRBJ2-1; 9 bases are a match to TRBD1. CDR1 and CDR2 from the germline V gene are SQVTM and ANQGSEA. This CDR3 spans 16 amino acids. Trimming took 5 bases from V and 1 from J; bases not matched to a gene: 9. This chain's CDR3 is CSVLSRDRVSYNEQFF. CDR3 in DNA: TGCAGCGTTCTGTCCCGGGACAGGGTTTCCTACAATGAGCAGTTCTTC.

The rearrangement joins TRBV18 to TRBJ2-2, with 7 bases aligning to TRBD2. Trimming cost V 1 base and J 4 bases; bases outside gene matches: 12. Germline values: CDR1 KGHSH, CDR2 LQKENI. The CDR3 is 18 residues long. The CDR3 here is CASSPHPLWEGSTGELFF. CDR3 coding DNA: TGTGCCAGCTCACCACACCCCTTGTGGGAGGGAAGCACCGGGGAGCTGTTTTTT. Filled out from reference TRBV18 and TRBJ2-2, the complete variable domain reads NAGVMQNPRHLVRRRGQEARLRCSPMKGHSHVYWYRQLPEEGLKFMVYLQKENIIDESGMPKERFSAEFPKEGPSILRIQQVVRGDSAAYFCASSPHPLWEGSTGELFFGEGSRLTVL.

The chain links TRBV11-2 to TRBJ2-7; 12 positions agree with TRBD2. Trimming at V came to 6 bases and at J to 2 bases, leaving 8 bases not matched to a gene. Germline V gene data show CDR1 as SGHAT and CDR2 as FQNNGV. The CDR3 loop spans 16 amino acids. As DNA, the CDR3 is TGTGCCAGCAGGCTGCCGACTAGCGGGAGACCCTACGAGCAGTACTTC. Translated: CASRLPTSGRPYEQYF.

The V call is TRBV5-1, the J call TRBJ2-1; 9 bases map to TRBD1. Germline trimming cut 4 bases from V and 8 bases from J; bases unmatched to any gene: 16. Per the germline V gene, CDR1 is SGHRS and CDR2 is YFSETQ. The CDR3 has 17 residues. The CDR3 sequence: CASSPPRGGTGMDEQFF. The CDR3 DNA follows: TGCGCCAGCAGCCCACCACGGGGCGGGACAGGGATGGATGAGCAGTTCTTC.

The CDR3 loop is CASLASPSYNSPLHF. DNA of the CDR3: TGTGCCAGTCTCGCGTCGCCTTCCTATAATTCACCCCTCCACTTT. The V call is TRBV6-5, the J call TRBJ1-6; D is undetermined. The CDR3 extends over 15 amino acids. CDR1 is MNHEY, CDR2 SVGAGI, per germline. V lost 9 bases and J 1 base, leaving 13 bases between the germline ends.

This sequence joins TRBV27 and TRBJ2-6; no definite D call. There are 15 residues in the CDR3. V gave up 4 bases and J gave up 2 bases, with 9 bases separating them. Germline CDR1 and CDR2: MNHEY and SMNVEV (reference sequence). The DNA of the CDR3 is TGTGCCAGCAGTTCCTCCCCCGCTGGGGCCAACGTCCTGACTTTC. It encodes CASSSSPAGANVLTF.

The chain has TRBV27 and TRBJ1-6; TRBD1 might be the D (6 bases). Trimming left V 5 bases short and J 7 bases short, with 12 bases between. Germline V CDR1 and CDR2: MNHEY, SMNVEV (reference sequence). The CDR3 runs 14 residues. The CDR3: CASSLQGWNSPLHF. Written as DNA, the CDR3 is TGTGCCAGCAGTCTACAGGGTTGGAATTCACCCCTCCACTTT.

The chain employs TRBV11-2 and TRBJ1-1, with 7 bases fitting TRBD1. The V segment lost 5 bases and the J segment 3 bases; nucleotides outside the gene matches: 3. CDR1 is SGHAT, CDR2 FQNNGV, per germline. The CDR3 sequence is 13 residues long. The CDR3 spells CASSPGTDTEAFF. The CDR3 coding sequence is TGTGCCAGCAGCCCTGGGACAGACACTGAAGCTTTCTTT.

The gene calls are TRBV27 and TRBJ2-2; 9 bases are shared with TRBD1. V trimming: 5 bases; J trimming: 5 bases; junction bases outside the gene matches: 6. This CDR3 region has 15 residues. Germline V gene lookup returns CDR1 MNHEY and CDR2 SMNVEV (reference sequence). The CDR3 is CASSVRDRVTGELFF. CDR3 coding DNA: TGTGCCAGCAGTGTCCGGGACAGGGTTACCGGGGAGCTGTTTTTT.

The chain has TRBV5-1 and TRBJ2-7, with a tentative D call TRBD1 (6 bases). This CDR3 spans 15 amino acids. V gave up 2 bases and J gave up 1 base, with 13 bases separating them. The germline V gene encodes CDR1 SGHRS and CDR2 YFSETQ. CDR3 sequence: CASSFLRTASYEQYF. CDR3 nucleotides: TGCGCCAGCAGCTTTCTAAGGACAGCGTCCTACGAGCAGTACTTC. Drawing the rest from reference TRBV5-1 and TRBJ2-7, the complete variable domain is KAGVTQTPRYLIKTRGQQVTLSCSPISGHRSVSWYQQTPGQGLQFLFEYFSETQRNKGNFPGRFSGRQFSNSRSEMNVSTLELGDSALYLCASSFLRTASYEQYFGPGTRLTVT.

The V and J genes are TRBV14 and TRBJ2-5, with a tentative D call TRBD2 (5 bases). This CDR3 region has 18 residues. Between the trimmed V and J ends, which lost 0 bases and 2 bases, there was a span of 19 bases. CDR1 is SGHDN and CDR2 is FVKESK in the germline V gene. The CDR3 sequence is CASSQDAVGGTRQETQYF. In DNA form, the CDR3 reads TGTGCCAGCAGCCAAGATGCGGTTGGAGGTACCCGTCAAGAGACCCAGTACTTC.

The chain employs TRBV7-8 and TRBJ1-5; D may be TRBD1 (5 bases). The CDR3 extends over 16 amino acids. Germline CDR1 reads SGHVS; CDR2 reads FQNEAQ. Trimming shortened V by 2 bases and J by 3 bases, and 14 bases separated the two germline ends. The DNA of the CDR3 is TGTGCCAGCAGCTTAATTGGGGGGAGGGTCAATCAGCCCCAGCATTTT. As protein: CASSLIGGRVNQPQHF.

This rearrangement joins TRBV3-1 (or the pseudogene TRBV3-2) to TRBJ1-5; TRBD1 matches at 10 bases. The CDR3 has 16 amino acids. The J segment lost 2 bases and the V segment lost 4 bases, leaving 5 bases of the junction unmatched. Germline CDR1 is LGHDT and CDR2 is YNNKEL (reference sequence). This CDR3 is CASSPRQGARNQPQHF. CDR3 sequence (DNA): TGTGCCAGCAGCCCCAGACAGGGGGCGCGCAATCAGCCCCAGCATTTT.

This rearrangement joins TRBV29-1 to TRBJ2-5, with D tentatively TRBD1 (5 bases). CDR1 is SQVTM, CDR2 ANQGSEA, per germline. The CDR3 runs to 14 residues. V was clipped by 8 bases and J by 0 bases, with 16 bases between them. The CDR3 loop reads CSFHTSGYQETQYF. The CDR3 DNA follows: TGCAGCTTTCACACCTCAGGGTACCAAGAGACCCAGTACTTC.

J is TRBJ2-7 and V is TRBV4-1, with D maybe TRBD2 (6 bases). Trimming shortened V by 4 bases and J by 6 bases, and 16 bases separated the two germline ends. CDR1 is MGHRA and CDR2 is YSYEKL in the germline V gene. The CDR3 has 14 residues. The CDR3 nucleotides are TGCGCCAGCAGCCTTCGCGGAGGGCAGGGCGAGCAGTACTTC. Amino acid sequence: CASSLRGGQGEQYF.

This chain uses TRBV28 with TRBJ2-7; D may be TRBD1 (6 bases). Germline V gene data show CDR1 as MDHEN and CDR2 as SYDVKM. CDR3 length equals 14 residues. With 2 bases removed from V and 2 bases from J, the gap between germline ends came to 10 bases. CDR3 loop: CASSLGTPAYEQYF. As DNA, the CDR3 is TGTGCCAGCAGTTTAGGGACACCAGCCTACGAGCAGTACTTC.

On this clone: Other DNA variants within this sample encode the same CDR3. This chain connects TRBV25-1 to TRBJ2-1, with 10 nucleotides matching TRBD1. J gave up 4 bases and V 6 bases, and 6 bases lay outside the gene matches. The CDR3 sequence is 15 residues long. Germline V lookup: CDR1 MGHDK, CDR2 SYGVNS. The CDR3 coding sequence is TGTGCCAGCAGCCCTCGGGACAGGGGTTACAATGAGCAGTTCTTC. This encodes CASSPRDRGYNEQFF.